The 30 T cell receptor beta chains below all came from one sample that was sequenced in a study of CXCR4 blockade with PD-1 therapy in pancreatic cancer. Repertoires were generated with immunoSEQ multiplex PCR, while TCRdb's copy carries only in-frame clones and drops some. The repertoire holds under 20,000 clones, with around three quarters as singletons. Sequencing input: tumor tissue. The receptors stem from a human donor with pancreatic ductal adenocarcinoma.

The chain employs TRBV9 and TRBJ2-2; TRBD1 matches at 7 bases. Trimming removed 2 bases from V and 1 base from J; junction bases left unmatched: 8. Germline V gene sequence: CDR1 SGDLS, CDR2 YYNGEE. The CDR3 is 17 residues long. Written as DNA, the CDR3 is TGTGCCAGCAGCGTCGACCCGCGGACAGGGAACACCGGGGAGCTGTTTTTT. Translated: CASSVDPRTGNTGELFF.

The J gene is TRBJ1-2, the V gene TRBV29-1, with D tentatively TRBD1 (6 bases). The germline V gene has CDR1 SQVTM and CDR2 ANQGSEA. The CDR3 spans 12 residues. V was cut by 5 bases and J by 4 bases, with 11 bases left in between. The CDR3 sequence is CSVLTGSYGYTF. The CDR3, as DNA: TGCAGCGTTTTAACAGGGTCCTATGGCTACACCTTC.

V and J are TRBV5-1 and TRBJ2-3; TRBD2 might be the D (6 bases). The length of the CDR3 is 15 residues. Germline assignment: CDR1 SGHRS and CDR2 YFSETQ. V was pared by 0 bases and J by 4 bases, with 12 bases between. CDR3 region: CASSLGQGGPDTQYF. The DNA for the CDR3 is TGCGCCAGCAGCTTGGGGCAGGGAGGTCCAGATACGCAGTATTTT.

The chain uses TRBV19 and TRBJ1-1, with D maybe TRBD1 (6 bases). Germline CDR1 LNHDA, CDR2 SQIVND (reference sequence). The CDR3 length is 13 residues. V lost 5 bases to trimming and J lost 4 bases, with 11 bases between them. CDR3 sequence: CASSAQGPTEAFF. CDR3 nucleotides: TGTGCCAGTAGTGCGCAGGGGCCCACTGAAGCTTTCTTT.

Only one count was recorded for this clone. This rearrangement joins TRBV19 to TRBJ1-1; D is unresolved. This CDR3 region has 15 residues. Trimming pared 3 bases from V and 1 base from J, leaving 12 bases between. CDR1 is LNHDA, CDR2 SQIVND, per germline (reference sequence). The CDR3 region has the DNA TGTGCCAGTAGTATCGGGAACAGTCAGAACACTGAAGCTTTCTTT. It is translated as CASSIGNSQNTEAFF.

V usage is TRBV27 and J usage is TRBJ1-4; D is unresolved. The CDR3 totals 17 residues. Germline assignment: CDR1 MNHEY and CDR2 SMNVEV (reference sequence). Trimming pared 1 base from V and 2 bases from J, leaving 14 bases between. The CDR3 is CASSLWGGRGTNEKLFF. Written as DNA, the CDR3 is TGTGCCAGCAGTTTATGGGGAGGGCGAGGGACTAATGAAAAACTGTTTTTT.

V usage is TRBV28 and J usage is TRBJ2-3; D ambiguous. V was shortened by 7 bases and J by 0 bases, with 8 bases between the two germline ends. The CDR3 has 13 residues. Per germline, CDR1 MDHEN and CDR2 SYDVKM. Here the CDR3 DNA reads TGTGCCAGCATGGGCGTCAGCACAGATACGCAGTATTTT. Translation gives CASMGVSTDTQYF.

V gene TRBV28 combines with J gene TRBJ1-5; D call uncertain. Per the germline V gene, CDR1 is MDHEN and CDR2 is SYDVKM. This CDR3 comprises 14 residues. The germline V and J ends were trimmed by 6 bases and 0 bases, with 9 bases remaining between them. DNA of the CDR3: TGTGCCAGCAGGTCCAGGTCTAGCAATCAGCCCCAGCATTTT. Its translation is CASRSRSSNQPQHF.

The chain is built from TRBV19 and TRBJ1-5; D remains ambiguous. Germline V gene sequence: CDR1 LNHDA, CDR2 SQIVND (reference sequence). There are 14 residues in the CDR3. V was cut by 3 bases and J by 1 base, with 7 bases left in between. CDR3 loop: CASSIGRSNQPQHF. CDR3 bases: TGTGCCAGTAGTATTGGCAGGAGCAATCAGCCCCAGCATTTT.

The V call is TRBV19, the J call TRBJ1-5, with D hard to call. CDR3 size: 15 residues. Germline V gene sequence: CDR1 LNHDA, CDR2 SQIVND (reference sequence). V was pared by 5 bases and J by 1 base, with 12 bases between. CDR3 residues: CASSRPLGSNQPQHF. In DNA, the CDR3 is TGTGCCAGTAGTCGGCCACTAGGGAGCAATCAGCCCCAGCATTTT.

The chain joins TRBV28 to TRBJ1-2; D may be TRBD1 (6 bases). Germline V lookup: CDR1 MDHEN, CDR2 SYDVKM. The CDR3 has 16 residues. The V end was cut by 2 bases, the J end by 1 base, with 14 bases between. The CDR3 DNA is TGTGCCAGCAGTTTAACTCGGGACAACCTTAACTATGGCTACACCTTC. Residues: CASSLTRDNLNYGYTF.

This sequence joins TRBV29-1 and TRBJ1-1; weak D call: TRBD1 (5 bases). Germline V CDR1 and CDR2: SQVTM, ANQGSEA. This CDR3 region has 12 residues. V gave up 6 bases and J gave up 2 bases, with 10 bases separating them. The DNA of the CDR3 is TGCAGCGTACGGGGCAGAAACACTGAAGCTTTCTTT. Protein: CSVRGRNTEAFF.

This clone was picked up a small number of times. J is TRBJ1-1 and V is TRBV9; D gene uncertain. Germline V gene data show CDR1 as SGDLS and CDR2 as YYNGEE. The CDR3 runs to 13 residues. V lost 3 bases and J 4 bases, leaving 10 bases between the germline ends. This CDR3 reads CASSDFPGTEAFF. In nucleotides, the CDR3 is TGTGCCAGCAGCGATTTCCCCGGCACTGAAGCTTTCTTT.

The chain uses TRBV19 and TRBJ2-6; D might be TRBD2 (5 bases). The V and J ends lost 7 bases and 2 bases respectively, with 12 bases between them. CDR3 size: 15 residues. Germline V gives CDR1 LNHDA, CDR2 SQIVND (reference sequence). The CDR3 sequence is CASTVERAGANVLTF. The CDR3 DNA reads TGTGCCAGTACCGTGGAGAGGGCTGGGGCCAACGTCCTGACTTTC.

The V gene is TRBV19, the J gene TRBJ2-1; tentatively, D is TRBD2 (6 bases). Trimming took 4 bases from V and 0 from J, leaving 10 bases between them. Looked up from germline, CDR1 is LNHDA and CDR2 is SQIVND (reference sequence). There are 15 residues in the CDR3. The CDR3 DNA sequence: TGTGCCAGTAGTACCCCCGGGGGCTCCTACAATGAGCAGTTCTTC. Protein: CASSTPGGSYNEQFF.

The J gene is TRBJ1-5, the V gene TRBV27; tentative D call: TRBD1 (6 bases). Trimming removed 7 bases from V and 3 bases from J, with 19 bases in between. Looked up from germline, CDR1 is MNHEY and CDR2 is SMNVEV (reference sequence). This CDR3 is 16 amino acids long. The CDR3 DNA sequence: TGTGCCAGCACCCAAGGGGGGGACGGATACAATCAGCCCCAGCATTTT. This translates into CASTQGGDGYNQPQHF.

The rearrangement uses TRBV7-6 and TRBJ1-4; TRBD1 is a possible D gene (6 bases). The ends were cut back, 5 bases at V and 8 bases at J, with 18 bases in the middle. The CDR3 contains 15 residues. Germline V CDR1 and CDR2: SGHVS, FNYEAQ. CDR3 coding DNA: TGTGCCAGCAGCCCGAGCCCCGGGGGCAAGGAAAAACTGTTTTTT. It specifies CASSPSPGGKEKLFF.

V usage is TRBV18 and J usage is TRBJ2-1; 8 bases are shared with TRBD1. This CDR3 comprises 15 residues. V was clipped by 5 bases and J by 10 bases; unmatched bases: 13. Germline V gene sequence: CDR1 KGHSH, CDR2 LQKENI. The CDR3 DNA sequence: TGTGCCAGCTCAGTTAAACCGGGACAGGAACTGGAGCAGTTCTTC. This encodes CASSVKPGQELEQFF. The complete variable domain, with remaining parts taken from reference TRBV18 and TRBJ2-1, reads NAGVMQNPRHLVRRRGQEARLRCSPMKGHSHVYWYRQLPEEGLKFMVYLQKENIIDESGMPKERFSAEFPKEGPSILRIQQVVRGDSAAYFCASSVKPGQELEQFFGPGTRLTVL.

This chain uses TRBV29-1 with TRBJ1-3; D remains unclear. Trimming cost V 4 bases and J 4 bases, with 8 bases left between them. CDR3 length: 12 amino acids. Germline V gene data show CDR1 as SQVTM and CDR2 as ANQGSEA. CDR3 amino acids: CSVAPRGNTIYF. The CDR3 DNA reads TGCAGCGTTGCCCCGAGGGGAAACACCATATATTTT.

The CDR3 here is CSVLRTDSYEQYF. The CDR3 nucleotides read TGCAGCGTCCTTCGGACCGACTCCTACGAGCAGTACTTC. The chain carries TRBV29-1 and TRBJ2-7; D is unclear. CDR1 and CDR2 from the germline V gene are SQVTM and ANQGSEA. V was shortened by 6 bases and J by 0 bases, with 12 bases between the two germline ends. The CDR3 loop spans 13 amino acids.

This clone appeared a few times. The chain uses TRBV5-1 and TRBJ2-7; 9 bases line up with TRBD1. Germline trimming cut 1 base from V and 1 base from J; bases unmatched to any gene: 3. Per germline, CDR1 SGHRS and CDR2 YFSETQ. This CDR3 spans 15 amino acids. The CDR3: CASSLSGQGSYEQYF. Written as DNA, the CDR3 is TGCGCCAGCAGCTTGTCGGGACAGGGATCCTACGAGCAGTACTTC. Together with reference TRBV5-1 and TRBJ2-7, the CDR3 gives the full variable domain: KAGVTQTPRYLIKTRGQQVTLSCSPISGHRSVSWYQQTPGQGLQFLFEYFSETQRNKGNFPGRFSGRQFSNSRSEMNVSTLELGDSALYLCASSLSGQGSYEQYFGPGTRLTVT.

The V and J genes are TRBV2 and TRBJ2-7, with TRBD2 as a possible D gene (6 bases). CDR1 SNHLY and CDR2 FYNNEI come from the germline V gene. The CDR3 is made up of 12 amino acids. The V end lost 8 bases, the J end lost 0 bases, and 8 bases lay between the germline ends. This chain's CDR3 is CASGGSSYEQYF. CDR3 sequence (DNA): TGTGCCAGCGGGGGGAGCTCCTACGAGCAGTACTTC.

The V and J genes are TRBV5-1 and TRBJ2-1; D may match TRBD1 or TRBD2 (5 bases each). V was clipped by 6 bases and J by 4 bases, with 14 bases between them. CDR3 length: 14 amino acids. Germline V lookup: CDR1 SGHRS, CDR2 YFSETQ. This CDR3 reads CASTLRDHYNEQFF. In DNA, the CDR3 is TGCGCCAGCACCCTCCGGGACCATTACAATGAGCAGTTCTTC.

By frequency in the sample, this clone is medium-sized. V usage is TRBV19 and J usage is TRBJ2-1; 9 bases agree with TRBD2. From germline, CDR1 is LNHDA and CDR2 SQIVND (reference sequence). The V segment lost 7 bases and the J segment 2 bases; nucleotides outside the gene matches: 18. CDR3 length equals 19 residues. CDR3 bases: TGTGCCAGTACCCCATACGGGACTAGCTCCCCGGGGGCCTACAATGAGCAGTTCTTC. Its translation: CASTPYGTSSPGAYNEQFF.

The V call is TRBV19, the J call TRBJ2-1, with TRBD2 as a possible D gene (6 bases). From germline, CDR1 is LNHDA and CDR2 SQIVND (reference sequence). The CDR3 runs to 15 residues. Trimming removed 1 base from V and 0 bases from J, with 7 bases in between. The CDR3 protein is CASSIVAASYNEQFF. The CDR3, as DNA: TGTGCCAGTAGTATAGTAGCGGCCTCCTACAATGAGCAGTTCTTC.

J is TRBJ2-1 and V is TRBV19; 7 positions match TRBD2. Per the germline V gene, CDR1 is LNHDA and CDR2 is SQIVND (reference sequence). With V trimmed by 5 bases and J by 16 bases, 26 bases remained unmatched. The CDR3 totals 17 residues. CDR3: CASSPNSGASGASISFF. In nucleotides, the CDR3 is TGTGCCAGTAGTCCAAATTCCGGAGCTAGCGGAGCCAGCATAAGCTTCTTC.

The chain couples TRBV15 to TRBJ2-2; TRBD1 agrees at 10 bases. The junction had 4 bases not matched to a gene; V was cut back by 1 base and J by 5 bases. This CDR3 is 16 amino acids long. Per the germline V gene, CDR1 is LNHNV and CDR2 is YYDKDF (reference sequence). DNA for the CDR3: TGTGCCACCAGCAGAGCAGACAGGGGGCTTACCGGGGAGCTGTTTTTT. Encoded protein: CATSRADRGLTGELFF.

The chain carries TRBV18 and TRBJ2-7, with TRBD2 identical over 9 bases. The CDR3 is 14 residues long. The V gene's germline CDR1 is KGHSH and CDR2 LQKENI. V lost 5 bases and J lost 3; bases outside the gene matches: 5. The DNA for the CDR3 is TGTGCCAGCTCAGTTCAGCGGGAGGTCTACGAGCAGTACTTC. Protein: CASSVQREVYEQYF.

This clone is judged large (0.1 to 1%). The chain links TRBV29-1 to TRBJ2-1, with D uncertain. Germline lookup yields CDR1 SQVTM and CDR2 ANQGSEA. V gave up 0 bases and J gave up 1 base, with 7 bases separating them. This CDR3 region has 14 residues. The CDR3 sequence is CSVEDGLSYNEQFF. The DNA of the CDR3 is TGCAGCGTTGAAGACGGTCTGTCCTACAATGAGCAGTTCTTC.

This clone was seen a few times. The chain couples TRBV5-1 to TRBJ1-3; D uncertain. The CDR3 loop spans 14 amino acids. Germline-derived CDR1 and CDR2 are SGHRS and YFSETQ. V lost 2 bases and J lost 4, with 10 bases in between. The CDR3 spells CASSFVGIGNTIYF. The CDR3 DNA reads TGCGCCAGCAGCTTCGTCGGGATAGGAAACACCATATATTTT.